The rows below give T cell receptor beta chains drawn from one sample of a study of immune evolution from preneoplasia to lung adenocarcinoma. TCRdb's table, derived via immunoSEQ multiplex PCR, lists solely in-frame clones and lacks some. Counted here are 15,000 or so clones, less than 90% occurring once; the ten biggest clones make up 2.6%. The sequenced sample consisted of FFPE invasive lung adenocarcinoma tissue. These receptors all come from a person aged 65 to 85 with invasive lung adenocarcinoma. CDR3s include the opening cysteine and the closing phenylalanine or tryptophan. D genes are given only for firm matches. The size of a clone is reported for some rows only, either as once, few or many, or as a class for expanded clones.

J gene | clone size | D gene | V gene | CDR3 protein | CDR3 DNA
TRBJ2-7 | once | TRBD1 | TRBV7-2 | CASSLAPTGGGYEQYF | TGTGCCAGCAGCTTAGCGCCGACAGGGGGAGGATACGAGCAGTACTTC
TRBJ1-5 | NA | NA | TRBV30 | CAWSDSRGAAQPQHF | TGTGCCTGGAGCGACTCACGGGGGGCGGCTCAGCCCCAGCATTTT
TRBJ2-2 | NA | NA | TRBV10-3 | CAISDFTGELFF | TGTGCCATCAGTGACTTCACCGGGGAGCTGTTTTTT
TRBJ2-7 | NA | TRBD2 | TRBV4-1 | CASSRREGNEQYF | TGCGCCAGCAGCCGCAGGGAGGGCAACGAGCAGTACTTC
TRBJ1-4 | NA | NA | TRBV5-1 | CASSLRAGATNEKLFF | TGCGCCAGCAGCTTAAGGGCAGGGGCAACTAATGAAAAACTGTTTTTT
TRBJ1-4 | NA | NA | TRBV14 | CASSQDADGGQKLFF | TGTGCCAGCAGCCAAGACGCGGACGGAGGGCAAAAACTGTTTTTT
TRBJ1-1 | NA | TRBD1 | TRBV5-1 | CASSPTGSPEAFF | TGCGCCAGCAGCCCGACAGGGTCTCCTGAAGCTTTCTTT
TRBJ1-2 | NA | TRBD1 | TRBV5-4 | CASSFGGQGYGYTF | TGTGCCAGCAGCTTCGGGGGACAGGGCTATGGCTACACCTTC
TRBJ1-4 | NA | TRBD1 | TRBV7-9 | CASRQGEKLFF | TGTGCCAGCCGACAGGGTGAAAAACTGTTTTTT
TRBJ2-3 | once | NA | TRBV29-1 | CSVRGVGDTQYF | TGCAGCGTTAGAGGCGTTGGGGATACGCAGTATTTT
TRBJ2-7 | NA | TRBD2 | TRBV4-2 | CASSHRLAGGAYEQYF | TGTGCCAGCAGCCACAGACTAGCGGGAGGGGCCTACGAGCAGTACTTC
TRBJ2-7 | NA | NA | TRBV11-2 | CASSLRAWDEQYF | TGTGCCAGCAGCTTAAGGGCGTGGGACGAGCAGTACTTC
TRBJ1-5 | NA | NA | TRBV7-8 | CASSPGRRRDEPQHF | TGTGCCAGCAGCCCTGGACGGAGGAGGGATGAGCCCCAGCATTTT
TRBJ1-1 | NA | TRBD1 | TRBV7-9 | CASSPQGAVEAFF | TGTGCCAGCAGCCCACAGGGGGCCGTTGAAGCTTTCTTT
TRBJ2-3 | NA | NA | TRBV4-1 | CASSHPGRQVTDTQYF | TGCGCCAGCAGCCATCCCGGCCGCCAAGTAACAGATACGCAGTATTTT
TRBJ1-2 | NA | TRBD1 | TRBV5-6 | CASSLVGTGANYGYTF | TGTGCCAGCAGCTTGGTGGGGACAGGGGCGAACTATGGCTACACCTTC
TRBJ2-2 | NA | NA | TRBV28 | CASSLSSGTVGTGELFF | TGTGCCAGCAGTTTATCAAGCGGGACAGTAGGGACCGGGGAGCTGTTTTTT
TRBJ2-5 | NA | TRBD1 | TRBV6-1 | CASRKGQGKETQYF | TGTGCCAGCAGGAAAGGACAGGGGAAAGAGACCCAGTACTTC
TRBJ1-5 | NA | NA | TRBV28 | CASSLRPGSGDQPQHF | TGTGCCAGCAGTTTAAGGCCCGGGTCTGGGGATCAGCCCCAGCATTTT
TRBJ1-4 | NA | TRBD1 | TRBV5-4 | CASSSLGQGTNEKLFF | TGTGCCAGCAGCTCACTTGGACAGGGAACTAATGAAAAACTGTTTTTT
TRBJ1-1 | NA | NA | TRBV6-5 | CASSYSAGNANTEAFF | TGTGCCAGCAGTTACTCGGCGGGCAACGCGAACACTGAAGCTTTCTTT
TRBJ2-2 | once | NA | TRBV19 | CASSFIIQGGLGELFF | TGTGCCAGTAGTTTCATAATACAAGGTGGACTCGGGGAGCTGTTTTTT
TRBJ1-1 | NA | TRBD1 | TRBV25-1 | CASSGGQGAANTEAFF | TGTGCCAGCAGTGGGGGACAGGGGGCAGCGAACACTGAAGCTTTCTTT
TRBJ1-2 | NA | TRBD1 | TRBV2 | CASVDRGREGYTF | TGTGCCAGCGTGGACAGGGGTCGGGAAGGCTACACCTTC
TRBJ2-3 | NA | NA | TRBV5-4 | CASSLVGTSTDTQYF | TGTGCCAGCAGCTTGGTCGGGACTAGCACAGATACGCAGTATTTT
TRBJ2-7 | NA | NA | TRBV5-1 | CASSLERIPGEQYF | TGCGCCAGCAGCTTGGAAAGGATTCCGGGCGAGCAGTACTTC
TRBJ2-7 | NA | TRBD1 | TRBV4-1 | CASSLLGDRAHEQYF | TGCGCCAGCAGCCTCCTGGGGGACAGGGCACACGAGCAGTACTTC
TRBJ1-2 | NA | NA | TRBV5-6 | CASSLGSGQHYGYTF | TGTGCCAGCAGCTTGGGGTCGGGGCAACACTATGGCTACACCTTC
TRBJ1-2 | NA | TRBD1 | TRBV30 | CAWSVGQGVFGYTF | TGTGCCTGGAGTGTGGGACAGGGAGTTTTCGGCTACACCTTC
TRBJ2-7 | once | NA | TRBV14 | CASSRSDGTYEQYF | TGTGCCAGCAGCCGATCGGACGGAACCTACGAGCAGTACTTC
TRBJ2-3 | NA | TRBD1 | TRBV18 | CASSPRDRGLYTQYF | TGTGCCAGCTCACCCCGGGACAGGGGGCTGTATACGCAGTATTTT
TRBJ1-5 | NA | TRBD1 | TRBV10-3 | CAISERTGGAGQPQHF | TGTGCCATCAGTGAGAGGACAGGGGGAGCGGGCCAGCCCCAGCATTTT
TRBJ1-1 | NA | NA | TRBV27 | CASGPLGGTEAFF | TGTGCCAGCGGCCCCCTGGGAGGAACTGAAGCTTTCTTT
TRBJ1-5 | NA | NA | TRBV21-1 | CASSSWDRGLFYQPQHF | TGTGCCAGCAGCTCTTGGGACAGGGGGTTGTTCTATCAGCCCCAGCATTTT
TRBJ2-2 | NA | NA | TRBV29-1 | CSLRVRDNEFF | TGCAGCCTTAGAGTCCGGGACAATGAGTTTTTT
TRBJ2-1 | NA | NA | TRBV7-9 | CASSAGLGIVGEQFF | TGTGCCAGCAGCGCAGGGCTAGGGATAGTAGGGGAGCAGTTCTTC
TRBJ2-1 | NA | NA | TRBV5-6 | CASSFPGTINEQFF | TGTGCCAGCAGCTTTCCCGGGACAATCAATGAGCAGTTCTTC
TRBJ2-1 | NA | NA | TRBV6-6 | CASSHGLQLRNEQFF | TGTGCCAGCAGCCACGGGTTGCAGTTGAGGAATGAGCAGTTCTTC
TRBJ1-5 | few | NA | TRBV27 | CASSSKQSNQPQHF | TGTGCCAGCAGTTCTAAACAGAGCAATCAGCCCCAGCATTTT
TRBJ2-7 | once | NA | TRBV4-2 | CASSQDRWNEQYF | TGTGCCAGCAGCCAAGATCGGTGGAACGAGCAGTACTTC
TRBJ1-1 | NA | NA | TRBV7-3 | CASSRTLNTEAFF | TGTGCCAGCAGCCGAACACTTAACACTGAAGCTTTCTTT
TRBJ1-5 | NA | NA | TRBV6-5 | CASSPPGSNQPQHF | TGTGCCAGCAGTCCTCCAGGAAGCAATCAGCCCCAGCATTTT
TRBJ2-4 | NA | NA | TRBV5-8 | CASSFWGGKNIQYF | TGTGCCAGCAGCTTTTGGGGCGGCAAAAACATTCAGTACTTC
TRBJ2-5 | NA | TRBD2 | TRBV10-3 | CAISEGAGGPLETQYF | TGTGCCATCAGTGAGGGAGCGGGAGGGCCTTTGGAGACCCAGTACTTC
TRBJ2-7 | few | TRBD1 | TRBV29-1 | CSASGGIEQYF | TGCAGCGCTTCAGGGGGAATAGAGCAGTACTTC
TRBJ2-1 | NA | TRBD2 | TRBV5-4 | CASSLGQRDLNEQFF | TGTGCCAGCAGCTTGGGGCAGCGGGATCTCAATGAGCAGTTCTTC
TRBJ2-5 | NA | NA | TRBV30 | CAWGKALEETQYF | TGTGCCTGGGGCAAAGCGTTAGAAGAGACCCAGTACTTC
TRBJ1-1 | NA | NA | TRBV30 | CAWTPLWGENTEAFF | TGTGCCTGGACCCCTCTCTGGGGGGAGAACACTGAAGCTTTCTTT
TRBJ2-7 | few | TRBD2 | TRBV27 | CASSLGGGLAGSYEQYF | TGTGCCAGCAGTCTAGGGGGAGGACTAGCGGGATCCTACGAGCAGTACTTC
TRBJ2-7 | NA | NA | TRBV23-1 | CASSQNRDTDYEQYF | TGCGCCAGCAGTCAAAACCGGGACACCGACTACGAGCAGTACTTC
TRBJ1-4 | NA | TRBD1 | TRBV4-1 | CASSPDRTNEKLFF | TGCGCCAGCAGCCCGGACAGGACTAATGAAAAACTGTTTTTT
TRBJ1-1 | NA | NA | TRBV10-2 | CASSEAVQGTEAFF | TGCGCCAGCAGTGAGGCTGTACAGGGTACTGAAGCTTTCTTT